These T cell receptor beta chains were read from a single sample in a study of blood T cell repertoires in COVID-19. Generated by immunoSEQ multiplex PCR, the TCRdb table keeps only in-frame clones and is missing some. The sample has under 100,000 clones, around four fifths seen once; the top ten hold about 18%. Sequenced: peripheral blood. Receptors originate from a man older than 75 with active or convalescent COVID-19. Each CDR3 is given with its conserved first and last residue. D genes are given only for firm matches. Size tells how often a clone was seen (once, few, many) or the class of an expanded clone, and some rows leave it out.

clone_size	d_call	v_call	j_call	cdr3_aa	cdr3_nt
.	.	TRBV11-3	TRBJ2-3	CASSLRAELGTQYF	TGTGCCAGCAGCTTACGAGCGGAACTAGGTACGCAGTATTTT
.	.	TRBV11-3	TRBJ1-6	CASSPTTSSPLHF	TGTGCCAGCAGCCCCACTACCAGTTCACCCCTCCACTTT
.	TRBD1	TRBV30	TRBJ1-5	CAWRTGYNQPQHF	TGTGCCTGGAGGACAGGGTACAATCAGCCCCAGCATTTT
.	TRBD1	TRBV6-5	TRBJ2-1	CASRNRGTYNEQFF	TGTGCCAGCAGGAACAGGGGTACCTACAATGAGCAGTTCTTC
.	TRBD1	TRBV5-1	TRBJ1-5	CASSLRGGGNQPQHF	TGCGCCAGCAGCTTGAGAGGGGGCGGCAATCAGCCCCAGCATTTT
few	.	TRBV5-1	TRBJ2-3	CASTHSAADTQYF	TGCGCCAGCACTCATTCCGCGGCCGATACGCAGTATTTT
.	.	TRBV19	TRBJ2-4	CASSIYPGRLAKNIQYF	TGTGCCAGTAGTATTTATCCGGGGAGACTAGCCAAAAACATTCAGTACTTC
.	.	TRBV12-3/TRBV12-4	TRBJ1-5	CASSFNLPQPQHF	TGTGCCAGCAGTTTTAACTTACCCCAGCCCCAGCATTTT
.	TRBD1	TRBV19	TRBJ1-6	CASKDTTGMGSPLHF	TGTGCCAGTAAGGATACGACAGGGATGGGTTCACCCCTCCACTTT
.	.	TRBV27	TRBJ1-2	CASSFGGRGINYGYTF	TGTGCCAGCAGTTTCGGTGGCAGGGGAATAAACTATGGCTACACCTTC
.	.	TRBV7-8	TRBJ1-5	CASSSMGRNQPQHF	TGTGCCAGCAGCTCGATGGGCAGAAATCAGCCCCAGCATTTT
.	.	TRBV6-6	TRBJ1-4	CASSSGEKLFF	TGTGCCAGCAGTTCGGGTGAAAAACTGTTTTTT
.	TRBD1	TRBV20-1	TRBJ2-1	CSASYGTGGPNEQFF	TGCAGTGCTAGTTACGGGACAGGGGGCCCCAATGAGCAGTTCTTC
.	.	TRBV28	TRBJ1-4	CASSSGMGAVEKLFF	TGTGCCAGCAGTTCTGGGATGGGGGCGGTTGAAAAACTGTTTTTT
.	.	TRBV3-1/TRBV3-2	TRBJ2-5	CASSQEVAQETQYF	TGTGCCAGCAGCCAAGAAGTAGCCCAAGAGACCCAGTACTTC
.	TRBD2	TRBV24-1	TRBJ2-2	CATGKSGSGTGELFF	TGTGCCACCGGTAAGAGCGGGAGTGGTACCGGGGAGCTGTTTTTT
.	TRBD2	TRBV5-1	TRBJ2-3	CASSFLAGGTDTQYF	TGCGCCAGCAGCTTCCTAGCGGGAGGGACAGATACGCAGTATTTT
.	.	TRBV11-3	TRBJ1-2	CASSLQGYGYTF	TGTGCCAGCAGCTTACAGGGCTATGGCTACACCTTC
once	TRBD1	TRBV7-2	TRBJ2-1	CASSRRDRGNNEQFF	TGTGCCAGCAGCCGCCGGGACAGGGGGAACAATGAGCAGTTCTTC
.	.	TRBV28	TRBJ1-3	CASLKHSGNTIYF	TGTGCCAGTCTGAAACACTCTGGAAACACCATATATTTT
.	TRBD1	TRBV5-1	TRBJ2-3	CASSFRQGFADTQYF	TGCGCCAGCAGCTTTAGACAGGGTTTCGCAGATACGCAGTATTTT
.	TRBD2	TRBV5-1	TRBJ2-2	CASSYTSGSPGELFF	TGCGCCAGCAGCTACACTAGCGGGAGTCCCGGGGAGCTGTTTTTT
few	TRBD1	TRBV7-9	TRBJ2-2	CAGFDRGYTGELFF	TGTGCCGGGTTCGACAGGGGATACACCGGGGAGCTGTTTTTT
few	TRBD1	TRBV19	TRBJ1-5	CASSIDPSYDRAFGNQPQHF	TGTGCCAGTAGTATAGATCCCTCGTACGACAGGGCCTTTGGCAATCAGCCCCAGCATTTT
.	.	TRBV7-2	TRBJ1-3	CASSLVSLSGNTIYF	TGTGCCAGCAGCTTAGTTAGCCTCTCTGGAAACACCATATATTTT
.	TRBD2	TRBV10-3	TRBJ2-5	CATGVAGDQETQYF	TGTGCCACGGGGGTAGCGGGGGACCAAGAGACCCAGTACTTC
once	.	TRBV5-1	TRBJ2-5	CASSLGVLGTSQETQYF	TGCGCCAGCAGCTTGGGGGTCCTCGGGACTTCTCAAGAGACCCAGTACTTC
.	.	TRBV30	TRBJ1-6	CAWNRGSNSPLHF	TGTGCCTGGAATCGGGGGTCTAATTCACCCCTCCACTTT
.	TRBD2	TRBV7-9	TRBJ2-1	CASSYPASGYNEQFF	TGTGCCAGCAGCTATCCTGCTAGCGGATACAATGAGCAGTTCTTC
once	TRBD2	TRBV6-6	TRBJ2-1	CASSPRPTSGGPSSYNEQFF	TGTGCCAGCAGTCCCCGCCCGACTAGCGGGGGGCCGAGCTCCTACAATGAGCAGTTCTTC
.	TRBD2	TRBV7-6	TRBJ2-6	CASSLALGEGAVLTF	TGTGCCAGCAGCTTAGCGCTGGGGGAGGGTGCGGTCCTGACTTTC
.	.	TRBV6-6	TRBJ2-6	CASSPRTEGSGANVLTF	TGTGCCAGCAGTCCCCGGACAGAGGGTTCTGGGGCCAACGTCCTGACTTTC
.	TRBD1	TRBV15	TRBJ1-1	CATSKDRGQTEAFF	TGTGCCACCAGCAAGGACAGGGGGCAAACAGAAGCTTTCTTT
once	.	TRBV20-1	TRBJ2-5	CSARESGTQYF	TGCAGTGCTAGAGAATCGGGTACCCAGTACTTC
.	.	TRBV5-1	TRBJ1-1	CASSLTSGSTEAFF	TGCGCCAGCAGCTTGACTTCGGGGAGCACTGAAGCTTTCTTT
once	TRBD1	TRBV19	TRBJ1-5	CASRRTGESNQPQHF	TGTGCCAGTAGGAGGACAGGGGAAAGCAATCAGCCCCAGCATTTT
.	.	TRBV24-1	TRBJ2-5	CATSDLGTGMETQYF	TGTGCCACCAGTGATTTGGGTACGGGTATGGAGACCCAGTACTTC
.	TRBD1	TRBV7-9	TRBJ2-1	CASSARDRGQHEQFF	TGTGCCAGCAGCGCACGGGACAGGGGGCAACATGAGCAGTTCTTC
.	.	TRBV5-1	TRBJ1-1	CASSLGRGTEAFF	TGCGCCAGCAGCTTGGGGCGAGGGACTGAAGCTTTCTTT
few	.	TRBV19	TRBJ1-2	CASTLEGRLGYGYTF	TGTGCCAGTACCCTCGAGGGAAGACTAGGTTATGGCTACACCTTC
.	TRBD2	TRBV11-2	TRBJ2-3	CASSFSGGGDTQYF	TGTGCCAGCAGCTTTAGCGGGGGGGGAGATACGCAGTATTTT
.	.	TRBV29-1	TRBJ1-2	CSVEDRGRGGLYGYTF	TGCAGCGTTGAAGATCGGGGTAGGGGGGGACTCTATGGCTACACCTTC
.	.	TRBV6-4	TRBJ1-2	CASSGPDFQGNNYGYTF	TGTGCCAGCAGTGGCCCCGATTTCCAGGGGAATAACTATGGCTACACCTTC
.	.	TRBV10-3	TRBJ1-2	CVISESIGEARLGYTF	TGTGTCATCAGTGAGTCGATCGGGGAGGCGCGTCTGGGCTACACCTTC
many	TRBD1	TRBV3-1/TRBV3-2	TRBJ2-2	CASDRARTGELFF	TGTGCCAGCGACAGGGCACGCACCGGGGAGCTGTTTTTT
.	.	TRBV5-6	TRBJ1-5	CASSFGAGDQPQHF	TGTGCCAGCAGCTTTGGGGCAGGGGATCAGCCCCAGCATTTT
.	.	TRBV18	TRBJ2-2	CASSPGPPTDTGELFF	TGTGCCAGCTCACCAGGGCCTCCGACCGACACCGGGGAGCTGTTTTTT
.	.	TRBV5-1	TRBJ2-1	CASSLAVQGLRGEQFF	TGCGCCAGCAGCTTGGCCGTGCAGGGGCTTAGGGGTGAGCAGTTCTTC
many	TRBD1	TRBV9	TRBJ1-1	CASGQGFTEAFF	TGTGCCAGTGGACAGGGGTTTACTGAAGCTTTCTTT